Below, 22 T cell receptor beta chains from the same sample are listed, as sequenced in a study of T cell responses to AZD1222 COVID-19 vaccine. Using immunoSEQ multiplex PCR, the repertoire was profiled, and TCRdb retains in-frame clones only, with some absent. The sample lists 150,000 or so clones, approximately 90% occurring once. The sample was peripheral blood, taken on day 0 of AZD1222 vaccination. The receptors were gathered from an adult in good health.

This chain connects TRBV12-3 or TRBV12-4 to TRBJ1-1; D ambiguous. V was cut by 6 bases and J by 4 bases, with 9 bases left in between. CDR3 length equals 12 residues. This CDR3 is CASSLGSTEAFF. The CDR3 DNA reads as TGTGCCAGCAGCCTAGGAAGCACTGAAGCTTTCTTT.

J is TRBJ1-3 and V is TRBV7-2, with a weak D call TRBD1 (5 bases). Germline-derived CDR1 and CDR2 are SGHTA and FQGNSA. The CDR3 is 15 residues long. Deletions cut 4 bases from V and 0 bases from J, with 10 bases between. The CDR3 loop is CASSWDFNSGNTIYF. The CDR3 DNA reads TGTGCCAGCAGCTGGGACTTCAACTCTGGAAACACCATATATTTT.

CDR3 bases: TGTGCCAGCAGCCCGACAGGGGGTCAATCACCCCTCCACTTT. Translating gives CASSPTGGQSPLHF. The chain combines TRBV7-9 with TRBJ1-6; TRBD1 aligns across 9 bases. Germline trimming cut 5 bases from V and 10 bases from J; bases unmatched to any gene: 6. Germline V CDR1 and CDR2: SEHNR, FQNEAQ (reference sequence). This CDR3 spans 14 amino acids.

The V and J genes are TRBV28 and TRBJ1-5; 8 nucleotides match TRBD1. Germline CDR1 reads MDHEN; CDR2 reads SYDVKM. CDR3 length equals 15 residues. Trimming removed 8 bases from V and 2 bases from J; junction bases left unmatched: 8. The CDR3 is CASQGQGQRNQPQHF. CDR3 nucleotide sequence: TGTGCCAGCCAAGGACAGGGACAGCGCAATCAGCCCCAGCATTTT. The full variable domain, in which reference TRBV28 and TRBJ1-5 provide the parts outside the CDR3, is DVKVTQSSRYLVKRTGEKVFLECVQDMDHENMFWYRQDPGLGLRLIYFSYDVKMKEKGDIPEGYSVSREKKERFSLILESASTNQTSMYLCASQGQGQRNQPQHFGDGTRLSIL.

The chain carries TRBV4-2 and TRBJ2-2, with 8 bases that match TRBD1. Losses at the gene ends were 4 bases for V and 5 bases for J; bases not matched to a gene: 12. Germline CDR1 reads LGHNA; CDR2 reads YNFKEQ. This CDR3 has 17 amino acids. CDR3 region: CASSPPPGTGRTGELFF. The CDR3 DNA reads TGTGCCAGCAGCCCCCCACCCGGGACAGGACGGACCGGGGAGCTGTTTTTT.

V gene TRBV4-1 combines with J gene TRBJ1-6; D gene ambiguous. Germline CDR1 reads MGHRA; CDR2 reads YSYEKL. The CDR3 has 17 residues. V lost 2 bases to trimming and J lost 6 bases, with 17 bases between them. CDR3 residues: CASSQNPEGSANSPLHF. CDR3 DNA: TGCGCCAGCAGCCAAAACCCCGAAGGATCCGCTAATTCACCCCTCCACTTT.

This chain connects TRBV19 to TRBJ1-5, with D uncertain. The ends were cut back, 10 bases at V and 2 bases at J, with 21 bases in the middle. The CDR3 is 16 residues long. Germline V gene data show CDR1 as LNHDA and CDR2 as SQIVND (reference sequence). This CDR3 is CATNPWSGGGNQPQHF. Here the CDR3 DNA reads TGTGCCACTAATCCGTGGTCGGGAGGCGGCAATCAGCCCCAGCATTTT.

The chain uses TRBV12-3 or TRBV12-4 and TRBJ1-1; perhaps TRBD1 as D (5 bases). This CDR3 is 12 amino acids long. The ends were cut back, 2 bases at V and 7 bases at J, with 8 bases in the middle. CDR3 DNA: TGTGCCAGCAGTTTATGGGGCAGTGAAGCTTTCTTT. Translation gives CASSLWGSEAFF.

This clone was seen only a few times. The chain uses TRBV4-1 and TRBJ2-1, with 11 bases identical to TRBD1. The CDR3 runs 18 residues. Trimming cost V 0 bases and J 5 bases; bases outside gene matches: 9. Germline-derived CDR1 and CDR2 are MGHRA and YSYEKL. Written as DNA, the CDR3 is TGCGCCAGCAGCCAAGAAGCCGGACAGGGGGCCATCGACAATGAGCAGTTCTTC. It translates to CASSQEAGQGAIDNEQFF.

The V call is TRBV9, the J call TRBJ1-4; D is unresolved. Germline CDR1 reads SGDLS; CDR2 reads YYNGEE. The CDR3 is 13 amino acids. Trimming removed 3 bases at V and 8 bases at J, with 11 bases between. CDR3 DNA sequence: TGTGCCAGCAGCGGGCGGGTCGGAGAAAAACTGTTTTTT. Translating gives CASSGRVGEKLFF.

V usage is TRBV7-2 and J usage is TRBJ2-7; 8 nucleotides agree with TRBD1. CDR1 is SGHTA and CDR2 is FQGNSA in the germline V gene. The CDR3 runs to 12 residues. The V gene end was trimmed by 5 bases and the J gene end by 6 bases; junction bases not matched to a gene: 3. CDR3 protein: CASSADRVEQYF. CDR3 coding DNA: TGTGCCAGCAGCGCGGACAGGGTCGAGCAGTACTTC.

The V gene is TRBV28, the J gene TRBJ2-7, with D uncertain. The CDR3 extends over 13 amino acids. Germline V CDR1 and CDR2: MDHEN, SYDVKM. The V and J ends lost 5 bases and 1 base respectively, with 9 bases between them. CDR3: CASSPALSYEQYF. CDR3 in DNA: TGTGCCAGCAGTCCCGCCCTATCCTACGAGCAGTACTTC.

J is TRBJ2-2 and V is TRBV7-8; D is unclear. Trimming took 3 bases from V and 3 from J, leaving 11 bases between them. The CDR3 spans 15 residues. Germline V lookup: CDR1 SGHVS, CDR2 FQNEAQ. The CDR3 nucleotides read TGTGCCAGCAGCTTTTCTGGGCTAGACACCGGGGAGCTGTTTTTT. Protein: CASSFSGLDTGELFF.

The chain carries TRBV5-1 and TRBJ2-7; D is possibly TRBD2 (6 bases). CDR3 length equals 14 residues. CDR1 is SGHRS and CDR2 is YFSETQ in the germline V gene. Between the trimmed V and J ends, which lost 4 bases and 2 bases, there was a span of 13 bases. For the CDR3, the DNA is TGCGCCAGCAGCCCTTTGGGCGGGACCTACGAGCAGTACTTC. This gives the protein CASSPLGGTYEQYF.

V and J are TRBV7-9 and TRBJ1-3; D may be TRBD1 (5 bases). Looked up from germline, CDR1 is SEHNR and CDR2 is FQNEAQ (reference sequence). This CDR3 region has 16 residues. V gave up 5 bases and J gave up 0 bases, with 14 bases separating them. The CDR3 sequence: CASSPGAGYSGNTIYF. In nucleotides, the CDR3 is TGTGCCAGCAGCCCCGGGGCAGGGTACTCTGGAAACACCATATATTTT.

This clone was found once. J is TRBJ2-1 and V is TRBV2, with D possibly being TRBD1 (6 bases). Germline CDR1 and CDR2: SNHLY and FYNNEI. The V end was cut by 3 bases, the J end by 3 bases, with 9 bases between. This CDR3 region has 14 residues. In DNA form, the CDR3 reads TGTGCCAGCAGTGAGGGGGCAATCTACAATGAGCAGTTCTTC. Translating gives CASSEGAIYNEQFF.

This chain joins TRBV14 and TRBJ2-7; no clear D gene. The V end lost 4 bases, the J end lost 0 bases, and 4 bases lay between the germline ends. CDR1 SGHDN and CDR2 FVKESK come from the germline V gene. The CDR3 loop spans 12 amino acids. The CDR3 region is CASSRFSYEQYF. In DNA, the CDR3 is TGTGCCAGCAGCCGCTTCTCCTACGAGCAGTACTTC.

CDR3 nucleotides: TGTGCCAGCAGCTCCCCCAAGGCGGGGGTCACCCTTTACACAGATACGCAGTATTTT. It specifies CASSSPKAGVTLYTDTQYF. The chain employs TRBV7-2 and TRBJ2-3; the match to TRBD2 covers 7 bases. CDR1 is SGHTA, CDR2 FQGNSA, per germline. CDR3 length: 19 residues. V lost 4 bases to trimming and J lost 2 bases; unmatched junction nucleotides: 18.

The CDR3 bases are TGTGCCATCAGTGATGGACAGGGGGCATCTAACTATGGCTACACCTTC. Protein sequence: CAISDGQGASNYGYTF. The chain carries TRBV10-3 and TRBJ1-2; 11 bases align to TRBD1. V lost 3 bases, J lost 0 bases, and 3 bases stayed unmatched. The V gene's germline CDR1 is ENHRY and CDR2 SYGVKD. The CDR3 has 16 amino acids.

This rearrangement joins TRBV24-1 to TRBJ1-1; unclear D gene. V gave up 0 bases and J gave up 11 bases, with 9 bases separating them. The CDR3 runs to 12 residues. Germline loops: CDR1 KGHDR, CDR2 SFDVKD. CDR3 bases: TGTGCCACCAGTGATTTGTCGGGAGCCGCTTTCTTT. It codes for CATSDLSGAAFF.

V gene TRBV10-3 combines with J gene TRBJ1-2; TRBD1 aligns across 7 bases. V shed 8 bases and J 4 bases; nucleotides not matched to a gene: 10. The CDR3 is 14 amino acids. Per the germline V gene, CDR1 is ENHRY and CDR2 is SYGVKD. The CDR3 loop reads CAIFGTGVAYGYTF. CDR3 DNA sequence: TGTGCCATCTTCGGAACAGGGGTGGCCTATGGCTACACCTTC.

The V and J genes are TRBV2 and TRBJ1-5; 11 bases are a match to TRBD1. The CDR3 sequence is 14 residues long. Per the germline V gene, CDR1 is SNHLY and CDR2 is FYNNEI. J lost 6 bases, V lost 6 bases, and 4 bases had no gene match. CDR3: CASRDRGRGQPQHF. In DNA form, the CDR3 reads TGTGCCAGCAGGGACAGGGGGCGAGGTCAGCCCCAGCATTTT.